A single sample gave rise to the 4 T cell receptor beta chains below, sequenced in a study of T cells after yellow fever vaccination. TCRdb reprocessed the 5' RACE reads via MiXCR and lists one record per CDR3 protein. This table holds some 250,000 distinct CDR3 sequences, 6.9% found once. The sample was CD4+ T cells sorted from PBMCs, taken 15 days after the yellow fever booster vaccination. These receptors all stem from a man younger than 45 who received the YFV17D yellow fever vaccine.

About this clonotype itself: A read error may explain this, as a much larger clone is one base away. V usage is TRBV10-3 and J usage is TRBJ2-1; the D is unclear. The CDR3 length is 11 residues. Germline V gene data show CDR1 as ENHRY and CDR2 as SYGVKD. The CDR3 here is CAISGSNEQIF. DNA of the CDR3: TGTGCCATCAGTGGGTCAAATGAGCAGATCTTC.

This clonotype showed up many times. V and J are TRBV5-6 and TRBJ2-1; 7 positions match TRBD1. This CDR3 contains 15 residues. Losses at the gene ends were 4 bases for V and 1 base for J; bases not matched to a gene: 5. CDR1 is SGHDT and CDR2 is YYEEEE in the germline V gene. This CDR3 is CASSRTGVSYNEQFF. Written as DNA, the CDR3 is TGTGCCAGCAGCCGAACAGGGGTGTCCTACAATGAGCAGTTCTTC. Full variable domain (missing parts from reference TRBV5-6 and TRBJ2-1): DAGVTQSPTHLIKTRGQQVTLRCSPKSGHDTVSWYQQALGQGPQFIFQYYEEEERQRGNFPDRFSGHQFPNYSSELNVNALLLGDSALYLCASSRTGVSYNEQFFGPGTRLTVL.

This clonotype was counted ten times or more. The chain carries TRBV12-3 or TRBV12-4 and TRBJ2-2; D is unresolved. The CDR3 has 15 residues. Trimming stripped 4 bases from V and 3 bases from J, with 12 bases between. The CDR3: CASSSPSSYTGELFF. As DNA, the CDR3 is TGTGCCAGCAGTTCGCCCAGTTCTTACACCGGGGAGCTGTTTTTT.

This clonotype was counted at least ten times. This rearrangement joins TRBV29-1 to TRBJ2-3, with unresolved D. Trimming removed 5 bases at V and 1 base at J, with 13 bases between. The CDR3 spans 14 residues. The germline CDR1 and CDR2 sequences are SQVTM and ANQGSEA. The CDR3 region has the DNA TGCAGCGTTCAACCCCCGTTCGGCACAGATACGCAGTATTTT. Translated: CSVQPPFGTDTQYF.